This TCR beta chain comes out of a study of blood T cell repertoires in COVID-19. Overall study context: T cells, B-cell-depleted T cells, or PBMCs supplied cDNA or gDNA.

V was trimmed by 2 bases and J by 5 bases, leaving 12 bases between them. The CDR3 is 14 amino acids. CDR1 is MNHEY and CDR2 is SVGAGI in the germline V gene. Authors' processing steps: Amplification from reference gene primers served as the basis for estimated nucleated cell counts. Assay used: immunoSEQ multiplex PCR; TCRdb lists only in-frame clones, some missing. The DNA was the basis for D and trimming; V, J and clone size are from that table. The table includes 300,000 to 400,000 clones, roughly 87% detected once. Participant age was about 18 to 89 years, and participants resided in 25 or so US areas. Participants had their cohort set by participant-reported clinical history.

Sequences were obtained from PBMCs or T cells enriched from blood (not recorded which). This clonotype was sampled from a young woman who had recovered from COVID-19. The rearrangement joins TRBV6-5 to TRBJ2-5; the D gene is possibly TRBD1 (6 bases). As DNA, the CDR3 is TGTGCCAGCAGTTACCCCAGGGGCTGGGAGACCCAGTACTTC. As protein: CASSYPRGWETQYF.